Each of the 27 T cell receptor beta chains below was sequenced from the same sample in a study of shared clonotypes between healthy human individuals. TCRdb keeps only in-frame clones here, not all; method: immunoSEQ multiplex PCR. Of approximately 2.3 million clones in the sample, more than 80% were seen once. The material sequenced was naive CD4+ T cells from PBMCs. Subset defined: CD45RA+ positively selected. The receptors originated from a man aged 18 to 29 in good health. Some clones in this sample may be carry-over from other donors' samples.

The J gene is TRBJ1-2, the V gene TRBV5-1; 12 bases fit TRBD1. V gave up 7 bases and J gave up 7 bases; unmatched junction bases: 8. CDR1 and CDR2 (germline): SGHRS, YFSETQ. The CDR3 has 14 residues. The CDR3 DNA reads TGCGCCAGCGGGACAGGGGGCCCACCGGGTGGCTACACCTTC. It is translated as CASGTGGPPGGYTF.

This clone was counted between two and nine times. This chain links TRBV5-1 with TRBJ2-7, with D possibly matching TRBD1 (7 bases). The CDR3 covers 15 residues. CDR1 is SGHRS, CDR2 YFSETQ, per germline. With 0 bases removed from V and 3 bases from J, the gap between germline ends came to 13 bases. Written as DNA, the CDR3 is TGCGCCAGCAGCTTGGCGGGCAGGGGGGACTACGAGCAGTACTTC. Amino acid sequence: CASSLAGRGDYEQYF.

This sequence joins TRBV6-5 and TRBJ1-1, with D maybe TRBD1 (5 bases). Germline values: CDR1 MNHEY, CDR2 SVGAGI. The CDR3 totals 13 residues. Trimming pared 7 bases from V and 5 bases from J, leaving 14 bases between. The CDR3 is CASNGRGDTEAFF. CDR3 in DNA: TGTGCCAGCAACGGCCGGGGGGATACTGAAGCTTTCTTT.

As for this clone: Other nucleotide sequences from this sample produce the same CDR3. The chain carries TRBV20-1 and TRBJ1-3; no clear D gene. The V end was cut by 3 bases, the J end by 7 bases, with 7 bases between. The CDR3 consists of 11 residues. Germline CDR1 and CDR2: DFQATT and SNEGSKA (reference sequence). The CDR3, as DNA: TGCAGTGCTAGCCTCGGGAACACCATATATTTT. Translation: CSASLGNTIYF.

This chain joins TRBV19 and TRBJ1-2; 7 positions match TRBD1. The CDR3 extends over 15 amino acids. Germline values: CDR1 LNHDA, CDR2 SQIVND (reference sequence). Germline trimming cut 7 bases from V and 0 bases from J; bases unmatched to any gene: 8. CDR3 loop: CASTPWDSTNYGYTF. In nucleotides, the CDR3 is TGTGCCAGTACACCATGGGACAGCACTAACTATGGCTACACCTTC.

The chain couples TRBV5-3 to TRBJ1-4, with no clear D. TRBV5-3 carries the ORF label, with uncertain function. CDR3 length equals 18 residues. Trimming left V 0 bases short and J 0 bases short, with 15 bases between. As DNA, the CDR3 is TGTGCCAGAAGCTTGGCCTGCAAGGGCACTGCAACTAATGAAAAACTGTTTTTT. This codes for CARSLACKGTATNEKLFF.

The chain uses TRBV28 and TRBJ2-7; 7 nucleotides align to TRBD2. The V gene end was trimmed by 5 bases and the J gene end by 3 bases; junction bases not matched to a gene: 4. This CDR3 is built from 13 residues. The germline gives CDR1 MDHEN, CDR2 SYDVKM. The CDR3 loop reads CASSATGGYEQYF. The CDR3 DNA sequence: TGTGCCAGCAGTGCGACGGGGGGCTACGAGCAGTACTTC. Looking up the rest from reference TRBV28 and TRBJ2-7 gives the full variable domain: DVKVTQSSRYLVKRTGEKVFLECVQDMDHENMFWYRQDPGLGLRLIYFSYDVKMKEKGDIPEGYSVSREKKERFSLILESASTNQTSMYLCASSATGGYEQYFGPGTRLTVT.

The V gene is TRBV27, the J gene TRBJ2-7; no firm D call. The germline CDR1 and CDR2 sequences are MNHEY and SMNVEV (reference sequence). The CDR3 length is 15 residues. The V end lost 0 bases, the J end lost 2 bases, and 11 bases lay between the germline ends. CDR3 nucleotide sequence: TGTGCCAGCAGTTTATCGCTCTACACGACCTACGAGCAGTACTTC. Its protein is CASSLSLYTTYEQYF.

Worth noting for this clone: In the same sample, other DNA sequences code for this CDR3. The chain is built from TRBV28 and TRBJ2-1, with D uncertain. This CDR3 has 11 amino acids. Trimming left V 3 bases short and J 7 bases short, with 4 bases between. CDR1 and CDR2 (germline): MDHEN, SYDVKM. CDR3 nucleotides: TGTGCCAGCAGTTTGTTGAATGAGCAGTTCTTC. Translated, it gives CASSLLNEQFF.

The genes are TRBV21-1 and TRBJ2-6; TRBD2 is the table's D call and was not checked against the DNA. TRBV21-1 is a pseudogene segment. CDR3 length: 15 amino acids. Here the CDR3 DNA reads TGTGCCAGGGGAGCGGGGAGAGCAGGGGCCAACGTCCTGACTTTC. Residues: CARGAGRAGANVLTF.

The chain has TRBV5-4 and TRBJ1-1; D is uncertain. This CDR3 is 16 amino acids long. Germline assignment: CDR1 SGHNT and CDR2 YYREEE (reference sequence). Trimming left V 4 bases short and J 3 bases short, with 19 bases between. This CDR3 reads CASSPTLGSYYTEAFF. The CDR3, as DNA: TGTGCCAGCAGCCCGACTCTCGGTTCGTACTACACTGAAGCTTTCTTT. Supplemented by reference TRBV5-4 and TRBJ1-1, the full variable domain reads ETGVTQSPTHLIKTRGQQVTLRCSSQSGHNTVSWYQQALGQGPQFIFQYYREEENGRGNFPPRFSGLQFPNYSSELNVNALELDDSALYLCASSPTLGSYYTEAFFGQGTRLTVV.

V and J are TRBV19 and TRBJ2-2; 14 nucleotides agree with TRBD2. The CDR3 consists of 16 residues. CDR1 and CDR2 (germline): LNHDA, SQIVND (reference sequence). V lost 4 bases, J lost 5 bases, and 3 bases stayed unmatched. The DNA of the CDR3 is TGTGCCAGTAGTACCCGGACTAGCGGGAGGACCGGGGAGCTGTTTTTT. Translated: CASSTRTSGRTGELFF.

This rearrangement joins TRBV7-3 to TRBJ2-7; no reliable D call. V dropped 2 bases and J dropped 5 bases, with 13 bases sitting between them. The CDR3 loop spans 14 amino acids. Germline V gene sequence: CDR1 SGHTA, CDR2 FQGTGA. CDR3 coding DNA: TGTGCCAGCAGCTTATTGCTGCCTCCCGACGAGCAGTACTTC. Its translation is CASSLLLPPDEQYF.

The CDR3 DNA reads TGCAGCGTTGAAGACCGGAATGAGCAGTTCTTC. Its protein product is CSVEDRNEQFF. The chain carries TRBV29-1 and TRBJ2-1; D not certain. With 0 bases removed from V and 7 bases from J, the gap between germline ends came to 4 bases. The CDR3 spans 11 residues. Germline lookup yields CDR1 SQVTM and CDR2 ANQGSEA.

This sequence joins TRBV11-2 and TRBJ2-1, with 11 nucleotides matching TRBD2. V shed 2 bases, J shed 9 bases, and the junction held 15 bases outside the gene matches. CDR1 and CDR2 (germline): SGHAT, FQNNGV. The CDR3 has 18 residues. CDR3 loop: CASSLRSTVTSGSTEQFF. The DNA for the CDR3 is TGTGCCAGCAGCTTACGTTCTACGGTAACTAGCGGGAGTACTGAGCAGTTCTTC.

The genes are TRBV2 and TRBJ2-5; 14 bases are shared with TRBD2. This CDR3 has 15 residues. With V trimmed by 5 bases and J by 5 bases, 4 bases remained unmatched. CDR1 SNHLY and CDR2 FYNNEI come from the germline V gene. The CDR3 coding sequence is TGTGCCAGCAGTCGACTAGCGGGAGGGTTGGAGACCCAGTACTTC. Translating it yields CASSRLAGGLETQYF.

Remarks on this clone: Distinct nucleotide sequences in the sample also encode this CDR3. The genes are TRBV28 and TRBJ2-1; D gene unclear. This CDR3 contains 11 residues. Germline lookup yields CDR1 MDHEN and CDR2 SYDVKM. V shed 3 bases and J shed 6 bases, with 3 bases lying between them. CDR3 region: CASSLRNEQFF. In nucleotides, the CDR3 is TGTGCCAGCAGTTTGCGCAATGAGCAGTTCTTC. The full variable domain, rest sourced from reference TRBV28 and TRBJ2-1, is DVKVTQSSRYLVKRTGEKVFLECVQDMDHENMFWYRQDPGLGLRLIYFSYDVKMKEKGDIPEGYSVSREKKERFSLILESASTNQTSMYLCASSLRNEQFFGPGTRLTVL.

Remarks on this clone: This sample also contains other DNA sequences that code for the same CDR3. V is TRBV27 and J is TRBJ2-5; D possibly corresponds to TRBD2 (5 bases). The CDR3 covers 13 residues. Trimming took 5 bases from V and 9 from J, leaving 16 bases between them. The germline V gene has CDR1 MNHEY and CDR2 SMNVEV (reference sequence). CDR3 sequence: CASSPLGVGAQYF. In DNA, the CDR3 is TGTGCCAGCAGTCCCCTTGGGGTGGGAGCCCAGTACTTC.

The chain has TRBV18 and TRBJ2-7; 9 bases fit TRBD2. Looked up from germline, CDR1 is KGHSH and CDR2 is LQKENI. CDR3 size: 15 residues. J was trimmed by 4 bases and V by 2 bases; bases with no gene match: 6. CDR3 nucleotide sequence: TGTGCCAGCTCACCAGCGCGGGAGGGGCTATACGAGCAGTACTTC. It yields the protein CASSPAREGLYEQYF.

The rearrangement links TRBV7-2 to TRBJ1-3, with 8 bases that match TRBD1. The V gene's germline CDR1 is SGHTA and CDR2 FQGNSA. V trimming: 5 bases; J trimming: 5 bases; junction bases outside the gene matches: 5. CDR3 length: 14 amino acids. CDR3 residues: CASSDDRGRNTIYF. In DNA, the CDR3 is TGTGCCAGCAGCGATGACAGGGGTAGAAACACCATATATTTT.

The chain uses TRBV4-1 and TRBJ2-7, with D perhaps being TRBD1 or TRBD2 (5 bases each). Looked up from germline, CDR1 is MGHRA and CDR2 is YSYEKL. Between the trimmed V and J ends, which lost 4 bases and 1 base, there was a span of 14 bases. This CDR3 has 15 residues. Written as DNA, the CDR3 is TGCGCCAGCAGCCCGCAACGGGACGGTTCCTACGAGCAGTACTTC. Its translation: CASSPQRDGSYEQYF.

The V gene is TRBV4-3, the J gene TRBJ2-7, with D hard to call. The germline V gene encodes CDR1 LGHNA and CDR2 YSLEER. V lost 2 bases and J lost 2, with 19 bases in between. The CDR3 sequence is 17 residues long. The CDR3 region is CASSQKGGAVRPYEQYF. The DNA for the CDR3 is TGCGCCAGCAGCCAAAAAGGCGGCGCAGTGAGACCCTACGAGCAGTACTTC.

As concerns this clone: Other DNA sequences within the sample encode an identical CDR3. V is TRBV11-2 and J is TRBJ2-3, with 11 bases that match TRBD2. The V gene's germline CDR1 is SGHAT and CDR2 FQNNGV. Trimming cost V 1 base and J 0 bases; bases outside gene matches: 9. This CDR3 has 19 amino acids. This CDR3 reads CASSLVSSGRPSSTDTQYF. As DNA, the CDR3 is TGTGCCAGCAGCTTAGTTTCTAGCGGGAGGCCCTCTAGCACAGATACGCAGTATTTT.

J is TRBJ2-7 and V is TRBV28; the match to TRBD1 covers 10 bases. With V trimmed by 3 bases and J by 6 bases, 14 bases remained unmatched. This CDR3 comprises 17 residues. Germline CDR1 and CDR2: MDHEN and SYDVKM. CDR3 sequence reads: CASSLRGAGTGAGEQYF. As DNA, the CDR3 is TGTGCCAGCAGTTTGCGGGGGGCCGGGACAGGGGCTGGCGAGCAGTACTTC.

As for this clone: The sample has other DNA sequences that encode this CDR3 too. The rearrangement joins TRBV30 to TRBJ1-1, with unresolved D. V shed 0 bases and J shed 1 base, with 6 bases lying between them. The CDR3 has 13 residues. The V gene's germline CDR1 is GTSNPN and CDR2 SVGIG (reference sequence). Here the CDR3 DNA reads TGTGCCTGGAGTGTAAGGCCGAACACTGAAGCTTTCTTT. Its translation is CAWSVRPNTEAFF.

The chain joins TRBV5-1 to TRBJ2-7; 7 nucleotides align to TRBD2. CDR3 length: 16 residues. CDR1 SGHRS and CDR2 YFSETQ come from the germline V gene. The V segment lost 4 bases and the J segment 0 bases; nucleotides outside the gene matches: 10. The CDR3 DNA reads TGCGCCAGCAGCCCTGGTCTAAGCGGGGCCTCCTACGAGCAGTACTTC. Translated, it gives CASSPGLSGASYEQYF.

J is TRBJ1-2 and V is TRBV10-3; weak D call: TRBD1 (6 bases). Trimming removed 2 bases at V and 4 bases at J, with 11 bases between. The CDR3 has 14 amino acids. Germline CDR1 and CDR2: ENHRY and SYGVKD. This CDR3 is CAISEGGGPYGYTF. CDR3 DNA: TGTGCCATCAGTGAGGGGGGGGGCCCCTATGGCTACACCTTC.